One sample yielded the 14 T cell receptor beta chains listed below, sequenced in a study of identical twins. TCRdb redid the calling of the 5' RACE reads with MiXCR, one entry per CDR3 protein. The table records hundreds of thousands of distinct CDR3 sequences, less than 7% of them present only once. Sequenced input: naive T cells sorted from blood. These TCRs come from a man aged 18 to 29 in good health.

The chain joins TRBV5-1 to TRBJ1-2; the match to TRBD1 covers 9 bases. Germline V gives CDR1 SGHRS, CDR2 YFSETQ. The CDR3 spans 14 residues. Losses at the gene ends were 4 bases for V and 7 bases for J; bases not matched to a gene: 8. Here the CDR3 reads CASSKEGQGFGYTF. CDR3 bases: TGCGCCAGCAGCAAGGAGGGACAGGGATTTGGCTACACCTTC.

This clonotype was found a few times. The V and J genes are TRBV12-3 or TRBV12-4 and TRBJ1-6; the match to TRBD1 covers 7 bases. This CDR3 has 15 residues. The junction had 6 bases not matched to a gene; V was cut back by 3 bases and J by 7 bases. Written as DNA, the CDR3 is TGTGCCAGCAGTTTCGCGGGACAGCAGAATTCACCCCTCCACTTT. Its protein is CASSFAGQQNSPLHF.

This chain uses TRBV7-2 with TRBJ2-1; perhaps TRBD2 as D (6 bases). With 1 base removed from V and 4 bases from J, the gap between germline ends came to 11 bases. The CDR3 is 15 amino acids. The germline V gene has CDR1 SGHTA and CDR2 FQGNSA. CDR3 DNA sequence: TGTGCCAGCAGCTTAGGCGGGAACAAATACAATGAGCAGTTCTTC. The encoded protein is CASSLGGNKYNEQFF.

This clonotype was counted at least ten times. The chain uses TRBV7-2 and TRBJ2-3; D gene ambiguous. Germline assignment: CDR1 SGHTA and CDR2 FQGNSA. The germline V and J ends were trimmed by 5 bases and 11 bases, with 20 bases remaining between them. CDR3 length: 14 amino acids. DNA for the CDR3: TGTGCCAGCAGCCCAACGACTGGTCTGAAGGTGCAGTATTTT. Translating it yields CASSPTTGLKVQYF.

V is TRBV11-2 and J is TRBJ2-1; 9 bases are a match to TRBD2. Trimming took 1 base from V and 2 from J; bases not matched to a gene: 12. Germline V gene sequence: CDR1 SGHAT, CDR2 FQNNGV. This CDR3 is 19 amino acids long. CDR3 sequence: CASSLGTGWREGPYNEQFF. Written as DNA, the CDR3 is TGTGCCAGCAGCTTAGGGACGGGTTGGCGGGAGGGCCCCTACAATGAGCAGTTCTTC. The variable domain in full, completed from reference TRBV11-2 and TRBJ2-1, reads EAGVAQSPRYKIIEKRQSVAFWCNPISGHATLYWYQQILGQGPKLLIQFQNNGVVDDSQLPKDRFSAERLKGVDSTLKIQPAKLEDSAVYLCASSLGTGWREGPYNEQFFGPGTRLTVL.

This clonotype has a count of ten or more. The V and J genes are TRBV29-1 and TRBJ2-5; 7 positions match TRBD1. The CDR3 has 14 amino acids. Germline V gene data show CDR1 as SQVTM and CDR2 as ANQGSEA. With V trimmed by 6 bases and J by 3 bases, 10 bases remained unmatched. CDR3 sequence reads: CSVPTGVGKETQYF. Written as DNA, the CDR3 is TGCAGCGTCCCAACAGGGGTGGGCAAAGAGACCCAGTACTTC.

The V gene is TRBV12-5, the J gene TRBJ2-2, with TRBD1 identical over 9 bases. The length of the CDR3 is 15 residues. Germline V gene data show CDR1 as LGHNT and CDR2 as FRNRAP. The V and J ends lost 6 bases and 4 bases, in that order; junction bases with no gene match: 6. The DNA for the CDR3 is TGTGCTAGTGGATCCGGGACAGGGTTCACCGGGGAGCTGTTTTTT. Translating it yields CASGSGTGFTGELFF.

In its sample, this clonotype was seen a few times. This rearrangement joins TRBV5-1 to TRBJ2-7; perhaps D is TRBD1 or TRBD2 (5 bases each). The CDR3 runs to 18 residues. Per germline, CDR1 SGHRS and CDR2 YFSETQ. Trimming pared 1 base from V and 3 bases from J, leaving 23 bases between. CDR3 DNA sequence: TGCGCCAGCAGCTTGACTCCGCGACGACGGGACGGAGGCTACGAGCAGTACTTC. Its translation: CASSLTPRRRDGGYEQYF.

This clonotype was counted ten times or more. J is TRBJ1-2 and V is TRBV27; a possible D gene is TRBD1 (6 bases). The germline gives CDR1 MNHEY, CDR2 SMNVEV (reference sequence). V gave up 1 base and J gave up 7 bases, with 10 bases separating them. CDR3 size: 13 residues. DNA of the CDR3: TGTGCCAGCAGTTTATTGGGGGGCCTTGGCTACACCTTC. Translating gives CASSLLGGLGYTF.

Ten or more counts support this clonotype. This chain joins TRBV7-2 and TRBJ2-4; no clear D gene. V lost 0 bases and J 0 bases, leaving 6 bases between the germline ends. In germline, CDR1 is SGHTA, CDR2 FQGNSA. The CDR3 spans 15 residues. Here the CDR3 reads CASSLAGLAKNIQYF. As DNA, the CDR3 is TGTGCCAGCAGCTTAGCGGGTTTAGCCAAAAACATTCAGTACTTC.

This clonotype was counted ten times or more. V usage is TRBV20-1 and J usage is TRBJ2-5; no clear D gene. The V end was cut by 1 base, the J end by 5 bases, with 11 bases between. This CDR3 has 13 amino acids. Germline V gives CDR1 DFQATT, CDR2 SNEGSKA (reference sequence). This CDR3 reads CSARGRVVETQYF. Here the CDR3 DNA reads TGCAGTGCTAGAGGCCGAGTCGTGGAGACCCAGTACTTC.

This clonotype was seen at least ten times. This chain uses TRBV12-3 or TRBV12-4 with TRBJ2-3; D uncertain. The CDR3 loop spans 15 amino acids. V was cut by 5 bases and J by 0 bases, with 12 bases left in between. CDR3: CASSPEHPSTDTQYF. The CDR3 nucleotides read TGTGCCAGCAGTCCTGAACACCCTAGCACAGATACGCAGTATTTT.

This clonotype occurred many times. The chain uses TRBV29-1 and TRBJ2-1; weak D call: TRBD2 (6 bases). There are 20 residues in the CDR3. Germline lookup yields CDR1 SQVTM and CDR2 ANQGSEA. Trimming cost V 3 bases and J 0 bases, with 27 bases left between them. This CDR3 reads CSVDITGQRRRETSYNEQFF. CDR3 in DNA: TGCAGCGTTGACATCACGGGCCAAAGACGTCGGGAGACCTCCTACAATGAGCAGTTCTTC.

The rearrangement uses TRBV12-3 or TRBV12-4 and TRBJ1-1; D perhaps matches TRBD1 (5 bases). There are 15 residues in the CDR3. V dropped 6 bases and J dropped 4 bases, with 18 bases sitting between them. CDR3 protein: CASRGPGLSGTEAFF. The CDR3 DNA reads as TGTGCCAGCAGGGGCCCAGGGCTCTCGGGCACTGAAGCTTTCTTT.